What follows describes a single TCR beta chain. Its antigen remains undetermined. No qualities accompany the bases; no much larger clone lies one base away. This specimen comes from a study of blood T cells in healthy people across ages (dated by TCRdb to about 2015). Broadly, across the study: In model experiments, template switching captured roughly one uniquely barcoded TCR beta cDNA molecule for every two T cells. Using deep sequencing normalized with unique cDNA molecular identifiers, the study measured how TCR beta repertoire diversity changes with age. The donors were split into four age groups: young (average around 15 years), middle-aged (over 35), aged (62) and long-lived (approximately 80). Donors of different ages were randomly distributed across sequencing lanes to avoid experimental bias. Two additional independent replicas of 1 million unique cDNA reads from the same blood draw were analyzed for two donors (one aged 18 to 29 and one aged 80 or older). Results the study describes overall, beyond this receptor: Bulk unsorted PBMC profiling prevented conclusive comparison of naive and antigen-experienced compartments. The long-lived group showed more naive CD4+ T cells, fewer expanded clones and increased TCR diversity than the aged group, suggesting age selection. Total diversity estimates from one million sequenced T cells were considered lower bounds and underestimates. Because the CMV infection status of the donors was unknown, age-related changes in expanded clonotypes may potentially have been confounded. The percentage of naive T cells measured by flow cytometry correlated strongly with observed TCR beta diversity. As age increased, observed TCR beta diversity per million T cells dropped in a roughly linear way, and a significant reduction was already evident by age 40.

To prepare the library, 5' RACE was applied. For sequencing, an Illumina HiSeq 2500 was employed. A second roughly 6 to 11 cycle PCR used a sample-barcoded 5' primer and a J-beta primer mix. A template-switch 5' adaptor carrying 12 random nucleotides introduced a unique molecular identifier onto each TCR beta cDNA molecule. Each sample yielded at least 2.5 million CDR3-containing paired-end reads. The Mint cDNA synthesis kit, primed by a TRBC-specific oligonucleotide, was used to synthesize first-strand cDNA from all RNA. Following uracil-DNA glycosylase treatment, a first 18-cycle PCR with universal primers M1SS and BC2_uni_R was performed on all cDNA. Turning to the authors' computational methods: Normalization of each sample was performed by random selection of 1 million high-quality reads, each carrying a distinct molecular identifier. Reads sharing molecular identifiers were discarded rather than binned into consensus sequences. CDR3 identification, clonotype clustering and error correction used MiTCR with a Q25 quality threshold and the strictest error-elimination algorithm. A nonparametric unseen species model with Euler transformation was used to estimate lower-bound total TCR beta diversity. TCRdb redid the processing of the public reads, applying fastp at Q25 and MiXCR, and retained in-frame beta chains. A single entry per CDR3 protein holds the most common genes and DNA from its merged rows. These V and J calls are TCRdb output, not the study's own analysis. In all, the sample holds about 900,000 distinct CDR3 sequences, and around 48% of those were seen once. Roughly 12% of the sample is in the top ten clones.

The roughly 42 donors, aged about 6 to 100 years, were systemically healthy Caucasian individuals from Russia. Approximately 9.7 milliliters of peripheral blood were drawn from each donor into EDTA-treated Vacutainer tubes. Ficoll-Paque density-gradient centrifugation was used to isolate PBMCs, with at least 7 million per sample. Total RNA, at least 6 micrograms per sample, was extracted from PBMCs with Trizol reagent. The percentages of naive CD45RAhigh/CD27high T cells were determined by flow cytometry on a PBMC aliquot from every donor. The V end gives up 11 bases and the J end 3 bases, leaving 16 bases in the junction not matched to a gene. The CDR3 measures 17 amino acids from cysteine to phenylalanine. The read is trimmed to its CDR3 DNA, 51 bases read in frame from base 1. CDR1 and CDR2 were assigned from the germline V gene as MDHEN and SYDVKM.

In this chain, TRBV28 is recombined with TRBJ2-6, with 7 bases in between that match TRBD1. The sample consisted of blood. The TCR comes from a man aged 25-45 years in good health. The CDR3 protein sequence reads: CACVSGTASFGANVLTF. The nucleotide sequence reads TGTGCCTGCGTATCGGGGACAGCCTCATTTGGGGCCAACGTCCTGACTTTC.